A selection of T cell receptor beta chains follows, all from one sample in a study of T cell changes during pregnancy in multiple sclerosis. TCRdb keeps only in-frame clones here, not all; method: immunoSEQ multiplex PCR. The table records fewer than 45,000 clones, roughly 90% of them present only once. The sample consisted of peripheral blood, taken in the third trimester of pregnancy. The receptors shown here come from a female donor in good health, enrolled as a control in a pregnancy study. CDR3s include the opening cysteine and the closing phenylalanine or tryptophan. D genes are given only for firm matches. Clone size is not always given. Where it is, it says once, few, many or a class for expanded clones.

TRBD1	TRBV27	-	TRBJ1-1	TGTGCCAGCAGTGCCGGGACAGGGGGCACTGAAGCTTTCTTT	CASSAGTGGTEAFF
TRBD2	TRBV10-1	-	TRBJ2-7	TGCGCCAGCAGTCACCTCGGGACTAGGGACTACGAGCAGTACTTC	CASSHLGTRDYEQYF
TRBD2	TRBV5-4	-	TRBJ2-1	TGTGCCAGCAGCTTGGATCTAGCGGGAGCGCAGGAGCAGTTCTTC	CASSLDLAGAQEQFF
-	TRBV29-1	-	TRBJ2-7	TGCAGCGTTGGGGCAGTCGCATCCTACGAGCAGTACTTC	CSVGAVASYEQYF
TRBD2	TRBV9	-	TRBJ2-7	TGTGCCAGCAGCCCCCGGGGGGGGAACTCCTACGAGCAGTACTTC	CASSPRGGNSYEQYF
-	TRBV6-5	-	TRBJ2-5	TGTGCCAGCAGTTACTCTCCTAGAGAGACCCAGTACTTC	CASSYSPRETQYF
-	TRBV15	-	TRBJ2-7	TGTGCCACCAGCAGACGGGGAGGGGGTGGCGAGCAGTACTTC	CATSRRGGGGEQYF
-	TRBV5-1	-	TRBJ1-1	TGCGCCAGCAGGGCTCGGGAGGGGCACGGAGCTTTCTTT	CASRAREGHGAFF
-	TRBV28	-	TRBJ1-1	TGTGCCAGCAGTACCCTACAGGGCCGCATGAACACTGAAGCTTTCTTT	CASSTLQGRMNTEAFF
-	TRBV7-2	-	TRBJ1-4	TGTGCCAGCAGCTTAGGTGACAGGAATCAGGAAAAACTGTTTTTT	CASSLGDRNQEKLFF
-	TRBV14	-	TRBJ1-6	TGTGCCAGCAGCCAAACGAGCTCCTATAATTCACCCCTCCACTTT	CASSQTSSYNSPLHF
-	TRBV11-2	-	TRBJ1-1	TGTGCCAGCAGCTTATTCCGGGGGAACACTGAAGCTTTCTTT	CASSLFRGNTEAFF
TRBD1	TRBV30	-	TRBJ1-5	TGTGCCTGGAGTGACTTGCCCCGGGACAGGGTCCCTTTTAATCAGCCCCAGCATTTT	CAWSDLPRDRVPFNQPQHF
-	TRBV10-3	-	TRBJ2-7	TGTGCCATCAGCGGCCCGGGACTCAGAAACGAGCAGTACTTC	CAISGPGLRNEQYF
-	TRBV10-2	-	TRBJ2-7	TGCGCCAGCAGTGAGTCCATCATCGAGCAGTACTTC	CASSESIIEQYF
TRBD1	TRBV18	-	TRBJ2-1	TGTGCCAGCTCACCAAGACAGGGGGGTACGAATGAGCAGTTCTTC	CASSPRQGGTNEQFF
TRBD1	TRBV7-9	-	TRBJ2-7	TGTGCCAGCAGCAACCGGGACAGCACCTACGAGCAGTACTTC	CASSNRDSTYEQYF
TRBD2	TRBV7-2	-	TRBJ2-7	TGTGCCAGCAGCTTAGGGGCGGGGGGTCCCTACGAGCAGTACTTC	CASSLGAGGPYEQYF
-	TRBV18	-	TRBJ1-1	TGTGCCAGCTCACCTGTAACGGGGGTTGGAGCTTTCTTT	CASSPVTGVGAFF
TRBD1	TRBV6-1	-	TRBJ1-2	TGTGCCAGCAGTGAAGTAGGGGGACAGGGTCACGGCTACACCTTC	CASSEVGGQGHGYTF
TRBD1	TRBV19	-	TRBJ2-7	TGTGCCAGTAGTATAGTGGCGGGACAGGGGTCCGAGCAGTACTTC	CASSIVAGQGSEQYF
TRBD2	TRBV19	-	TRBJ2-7	TGTGCCAGTAGTCCCACCGGGACTAGCGGGGGGAGCTCCTACGAGCAGTACTTC	CASSPTGTSGGSSYEQYF
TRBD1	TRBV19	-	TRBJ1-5	TGTGCCAGTAGTATTATTACAGGGGACATCGGTCAGCCCCAGCATTTT	CASSIITGDIGQPQHF
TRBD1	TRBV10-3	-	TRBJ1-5	TGTGCCATCAGCCGAAATCAGGGGGCGCAGGGCTGGAACCAGCCCCAGCATTTT	CAISRNQGAQGWNQPQHF
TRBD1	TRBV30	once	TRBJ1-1	TGTGCCTGGGCCCTGACAGGGGGCACTGAAGCTTTCTTT	CAWALTGGTEAFF
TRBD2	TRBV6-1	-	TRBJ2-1	TGTGCCAGCACTGGGACTAGCTTCAGTGAGCAGTTCTTC	CASTGTSFSEQFF
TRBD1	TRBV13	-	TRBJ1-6	TGTGCCAGCAGCGCCGGGACAGGGGGTTTAAATTCACCCCTCCACTTT	CASSAGTGGLNSPLHF
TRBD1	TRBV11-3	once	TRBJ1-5	TGTGCCAGCAGGAAACCCCGGGACAGGGGTTCTGATCAGCCCCAGCATTTT	CASRKPRDRGSDQPQHF
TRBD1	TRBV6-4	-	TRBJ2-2	TGTGCCAGCAGTAAGACAGGGTCGCCCGGGGAGCTGTTTTTT	CASSKTGSPGELFF
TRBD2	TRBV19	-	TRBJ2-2	TGTGCCAGTAGTATAATGAAGGGACTAGGCACCGGGGAGCTGTTTTTT	CASSIMKGLGTGELFF
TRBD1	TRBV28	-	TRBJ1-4	TGTGCCAGCAGAAAGACAGGGGGTAATGAAAAACTGTTTTTT	CASRKTGGNEKLFF
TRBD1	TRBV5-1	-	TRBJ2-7	TGCGCCAGCAGCTTGGAAGGGACAGCCTACGAGCAGTACTTC	CASSLEGTAYEQYF
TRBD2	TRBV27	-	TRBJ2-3	TGTGCCAGCAGTTTACTAGCGGCTAGCACAGATACGCAGTATTTT	CASSLLAASTDTQYF
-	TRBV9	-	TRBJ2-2	TGTGCCAGCAGCGTAGAAGGGGGGGGGCCTAACGGGGAGCTGTTTTTT	CASSVEGGGPNGELFF
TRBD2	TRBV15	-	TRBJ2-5	TGTGCCACCAGCAGAGATTGGGGGGGTGAGGAGACCCAGTACTTC	CATSRDWGGEETQYF
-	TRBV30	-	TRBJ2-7	TGTGCCTGGAGGGGGCTTGGGGCCTACGAGCAGTACTTC	CAWRGLGAYEQYF
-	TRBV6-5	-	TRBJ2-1	TGTGCCAGCATTGGGGGGGCCAGCTCCTACAATGAGCAGTTCTTC	CASIGGASSYNEQFF
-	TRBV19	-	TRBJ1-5	TGTGCCAGTAGTATCGGAGTTTATAGCAATCAGCCCCAGCATTTT	CASSIGVYSNQPQHF
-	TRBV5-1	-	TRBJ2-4	TGCGCCAGCAGCTTTGGACAGAAAAACATTCAGTACTTC	CASSFGQKNIQYF
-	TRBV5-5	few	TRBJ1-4	TGTGCCAGCAGCTTGAGGGGCGAAAAACTGTTTTTT	CASSLRGEKLFF